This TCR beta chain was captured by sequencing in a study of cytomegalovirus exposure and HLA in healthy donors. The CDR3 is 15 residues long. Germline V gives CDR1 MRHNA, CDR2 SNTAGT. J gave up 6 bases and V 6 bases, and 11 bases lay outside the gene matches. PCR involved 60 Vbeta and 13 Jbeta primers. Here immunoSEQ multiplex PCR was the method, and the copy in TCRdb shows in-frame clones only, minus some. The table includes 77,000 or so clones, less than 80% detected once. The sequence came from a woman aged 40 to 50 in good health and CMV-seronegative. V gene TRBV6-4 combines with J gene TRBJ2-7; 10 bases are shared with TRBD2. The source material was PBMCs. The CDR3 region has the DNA TGTGCCAGCAGCCAGACCCCTAGCGGGAGCGGCGAGCAGTACTTC. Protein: CASSQTPSGSGEQYF.